What follows are 5 T cell receptor beta chains derived from one specimen sequenced in a study of T-cell reconstitution after alpha-beta-depleted transplantation in children. Their antigens are not known. Preparation of the TCRbeta library used unique molecular identifiers. TCRdb redid the calling of the PCR reads with MiXCR, one entry per CDR3 protein. Of hundreds of thousands of distinct CDR3 sequences listed, around 7.3% were seen once; the top ten hold approximately 9.6%. Study results and limitations: At the one-year point after transplant, T-cell counts and TCRbeta diversity were found to come mostly from T cells that had been newly produced.

Sequencing was performed on peripheral blood, taken 360 days after TCRalphabeta/CD19-depleted stem cell transplant. The receptor set was obtained from a female patient between 2 and 15 years old who had a stem cell transplant for Fanconi anemia, so the T cells may come from the graft donor.

This clonotype has at least ten counts. The chain joins TRBV5-1 to TRBJ2-7; 11 positions agree with TRBD1. This CDR3 spans 15 amino acids. The V gene's germline CDR1 is SGHRS and CDR2 YFSETQ. Germline trimming cut 7 bases from V and 3 bases from J; bases unmatched to any gene: 9. CDR3 coding DNA: TGCGCCAGCCGCCAACCGGGACAGGGGGTCTACGAGCAGTACTTC. Translation gives CASRQPGQGVYEQYF.

This clonotype was found many times. V is TRBV3-1 and J is TRBJ2-7; weak D call: TRBD2 (5 bases). The CDR3 spans 16 residues. Trimming stripped 4 bases from V and 2 bases from J, with 18 bases between. CDR1 is LGHDT, CDR2 YNNKEL, per germline (reference sequence). The CDR3 coding sequence is TGTGCCAGCAGCCCGTCAATTTTTGCTAGCCCCTACGAGCAGTACTTC. Protein product: CASSPSIFASPYEQYF.

This clonotype has a count of ten or more. The V call is TRBV28, the J call TRBJ2-3; D not certain. Germline loops: CDR1 MDHEN, CDR2 SYDVKM. V dropped 5 bases and J dropped 7 bases, with 10 bases sitting between them. The CDR3 has 12 residues. Written as DNA, the CDR3 is TGTGCCAGCAGTCTTCGCGGATATACGCAGTATTTT. It yields the protein CASSLRGYTQYF.

This clonotype has a handful of counts. V and J are TRBV24-1 and TRBJ1-1; D might be TRBD1 (5 bases). With 1 base removed from V and 9 bases from J, the gap between germline ends came to 8 bases. Germline CDR1 KGHDR, CDR2 SFDVKD. The CDR3 is 12 residues long. CDR3 sequence reads: CATSDFPGKAFF. CDR3 coding DNA: TGTGCCACCAGTGATTTTCCAGGGAAAGCTTTCTTT.

This clonotype turned up a few times. The rearrangement links TRBV4-2 to TRBJ2-3, with TRBD1 as a possible D gene (5 bases). Per the germline V gene, CDR1 is LGHNA and CDR2 is YNFKEQ. Deletions cut 0 bases from V and 3 bases from J, with 10 bases between. The CDR3 loop spans 15 amino acids. The CDR3 is CASSQDPQGTDTQYF. The CDR3 DNA follows: TGTGCCAGCAGCCAAGATCCCCAGGGTACAGATACGCAGTATTTT.